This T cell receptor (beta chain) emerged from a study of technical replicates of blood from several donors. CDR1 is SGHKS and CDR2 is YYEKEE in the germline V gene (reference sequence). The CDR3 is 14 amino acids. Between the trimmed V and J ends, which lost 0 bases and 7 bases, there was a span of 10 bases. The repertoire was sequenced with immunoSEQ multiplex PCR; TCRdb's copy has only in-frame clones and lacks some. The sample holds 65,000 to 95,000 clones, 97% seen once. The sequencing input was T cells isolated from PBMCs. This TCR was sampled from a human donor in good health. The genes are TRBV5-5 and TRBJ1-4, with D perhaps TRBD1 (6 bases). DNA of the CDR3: TGTGCCAGCAGCTTGGGACAGGCCGCTGAAAAACTGTTTTTT. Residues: CASSLGQAAEKLFF.